The clone carrying this TCR beta chain was counted a few times. This may be a read error, as it is one base from a much larger clone. The data are from a study of Graves' ophthalmopathy and Graves' hyperthyroidism. Ineligible for inclusion were patients with other autoimmune diseases, uncontrolled infections, pregnancy or lactation. In germline, CDR1 is ENHRY, CDR2 SYGVKD. V was pared by 5 bases and J by 7 bases, with 10 bases of the junction left unmatched. The CDR3 sequence is 14 residues long. RNA transcripts were the source from which TCR beta CDR3 regions were amplified. Second-round multiplex PCR followed a first-round RT-PCR using HTBI primers. One entry per CDR3 protein, called by TCRdb with MiXCR from the multiplex PCR reads. Of roughly 220,000 distinct CDR3 sequences in the sample, less than 55% were seen once.

The TCR comes from an adult man with Graves' ophthalmopathy. The specimen sequenced was peripheral blood. The V gene is TRBV10-3, the J gene TRBJ1-2, with 7 positions matching TRBD1. The CDR3 here is CAISLGDRETGYTF. CDR3 coding DNA: TGTGCCATCAGTTTAGGAGACAGGGAGACTGGCTACACCTTC.